Following are 10 T cell receptor beta chains from one sample sequenced in a study of T cells in Graves' hyperthyroidism and ophthalmopathy. TCR beta CDR3 regions were amplified from RNA transcripts. The HTBI primer set served for first-round RT-PCR of the TCR CDR3. MiXCR was run by TCRdb on the multiplex PCR reads, yielding one entry per CDR3 protein. In the table there are some 600,000 distinct CDR3 sequences, roughly 14% of which are singletons. Specimen: blood. These receptors were taken from a woman aged 25 to 39 with Graves' hyperthyroidism that later progressed to Graves' ophthalmopathy.

The V call is TRBV6-1, the J call TRBJ2-7, with TRBD1 identical over 7 bases. The CDR3 totals 15 residues. Per germline, CDR1 MNHNS and CDR2 SASEGT. With 8 bases clipped from V and 1 base from J, the junction kept 11 bases outside the gene matches. The CDR3 region is CASGQDHPTSYEQYF. As DNA, the CDR3 is TGTGCCAGCGGACAGGATCATCCTACTTCCTACGAGCAGTACTTC.

This clonotype occurred a few times. This sequence joins TRBV10-3 and TRBJ2-1; D remains ambiguous. V dropped 8 bases and J dropped 2 bases, with 13 bases sitting between them. Germline V gene sequence: CDR1 ENHRY, CDR2 SYGVKD. The CDR3 covers 14 residues. CDR3 sequence (DNA): TGTGCCATCGACAAAGGGATCCCCTACAATGAGCAGTTCTTC. As protein: CAIDKGIPYNEQFF.

This clonotype appeared many times. This sequence joins TRBV20-1 and TRBJ1-1, with 9 bases aligning to TRBD1. CDR3 length: 14 amino acids. Per the germline V gene, CDR1 is DFQATT and CDR2 is SNEGSKA (reference sequence). V was pared by 6 bases and J by 2 bases, with 7 bases of the junction left unmatched. CDR3 nucleotides: TGCAGTGCCCTACAGGGGGCCCCAAACACTGAAGCTTTCTTT. Its protein is CSALQGAPNTEAFF.

There are a few counts of this clonotype. The rearrangement links TRBV10-3 to TRBJ1-5; D is possibly TRBD1 (5 bases). V was shortened by 5 bases and J by 1 base, with 12 bases between the two germline ends. The CDR3 runs 15 residues. Germline CDR1 is ENHRY and CDR2 is SYGVKD. DNA for the CDR3: TGTGCCATCAGTCGGGGGTGGGAAAGCAATCAGCCCCAGCATTTT. Translating it yields CAISRGWESNQPQHF.

Many counts were recorded for this clonotype. V and J are TRBV12-3 or TRBV12-4 and TRBJ2-5, with TRBD2 matching over 8 bases. The V segment lost 8 bases and the J segment 5 bases; nucleotides outside the gene matches: 19. CDR3 size: 17 residues. The CDR3, as DNA: TGTGCCAGCGCCTTACGTCGCCCAGCGGGAGTTGGCGAGACCCAGTACTTC. Its translation: CASALRRPAGVGETQYF.

The V and J genes are TRBV30 and TRBJ1-2, with D hard to call. CDR3 length: 11 residues. Germline V gene data show CDR1 as GTSNPN and CDR2 as SVGIG (reference sequence). The ends were cut back, 2 bases at V and 5 bases at J, with 6 bases in the middle. The CDR3 DNA reads as TGTGCCTGGAGTCCTATTTATGGCTACACCTTC. This translates into CAWSPIYGYTF.

In its sample, this clonotype was seen many times. The rearrangement uses TRBV28 and TRBJ1-5, with D unresolved. From germline, CDR1 is MDHEN and CDR2 SYDVKM. The CDR3 length is 12 residues. The V and J ends lost 11 bases and 6 bases respectively, with 14 bases between them. CDR3 in amino acids: CAVGRPSQPQHF. CDR3 nucleotides: TGTGCCGTCGGACGGCCGAGTCAGCCCCAGCATTTT.

This clonotype came up a few times. This chain links TRBV19 with TRBJ2-2, with 13 bases matching TRBD2. The CDR3 extends over 18 amino acids. V gave up 4 bases and J gave up 3 bases; unmatched junction bases: 8. The germline CDR1 and CDR2 sequences are LNHDA and SQIVND (reference sequence). CDR3 sequence (DNA): TGTGCCAGTAGTAGACCGCGAGGACTAGCGGGAGACACCGGGGAGCTGTTTTTT. Its protein product is CASSRPRGLAGDTGELFF.

CDR3 nucleotide sequence: TGTGCCAGCACCTGGGACAGGGGGAAGGGCTACACCTTC. As protein: CASTWDRGKGYTF. The chain links TRBV28 to TRBJ1-2; 11 bases line up with TRBD1. Germline trimming cut 7 bases from V and 8 bases from J; bases unmatched to any gene: 6. Germline V lookup: CDR1 MDHEN, CDR2 SYDVKM. The CDR3 has 13 amino acids.

This clonotype was observed many times. The chain uses TRBV10-3 and TRBJ1-6; 8 nucleotides match TRBD1. J lost 8 bases, V lost 10 bases, and 10 bases had no gene match. Germline-derived CDR1 and CDR2 are ENHRY and SYGVKD. The CDR3 runs to 14 residues. In DNA form, the CDR3 reads TGTGCCACCTCCTCGACAGGGGAGGATTCACCCCTCCACTTT. This encodes CATSSTGEDSPLHF.